This entry features one T cell receptor beta chain sequence. These data are taken from a study of cytomegalovirus exposure and HLA in healthy donors. With 60 Vbeta and 13 Jbeta primers, the PCR was carried out. TCRdb's table, derived via immunoSEQ multiplex PCR, lists solely in-frame clones and lacks some. This table holds 80,000 to 100,000 clones, approximately 85% found once. V dropped 2 bases and J dropped 8; count of bases not matched to a gene: 13. Per germline, CDR1 SEHNR and CDR2 FQNEAQ (reference sequence). This CDR3 has 16 residues. The sequenced sample consisted of PBMCs. V gene TRBV7-9 combines with J gene TRBJ1-2; TRBD1 agrees at 8 bases. The clonotype was recovered from a man aged 35 to 55 in good health and CMV-seropositive. The CDR3 region is CASSLTAGQGVHGYTF. In DNA, the CDR3 is TGTGCCAGCAGCTTAACCGCAGGACAGGGCGTTCACGGCTACACCTTC.